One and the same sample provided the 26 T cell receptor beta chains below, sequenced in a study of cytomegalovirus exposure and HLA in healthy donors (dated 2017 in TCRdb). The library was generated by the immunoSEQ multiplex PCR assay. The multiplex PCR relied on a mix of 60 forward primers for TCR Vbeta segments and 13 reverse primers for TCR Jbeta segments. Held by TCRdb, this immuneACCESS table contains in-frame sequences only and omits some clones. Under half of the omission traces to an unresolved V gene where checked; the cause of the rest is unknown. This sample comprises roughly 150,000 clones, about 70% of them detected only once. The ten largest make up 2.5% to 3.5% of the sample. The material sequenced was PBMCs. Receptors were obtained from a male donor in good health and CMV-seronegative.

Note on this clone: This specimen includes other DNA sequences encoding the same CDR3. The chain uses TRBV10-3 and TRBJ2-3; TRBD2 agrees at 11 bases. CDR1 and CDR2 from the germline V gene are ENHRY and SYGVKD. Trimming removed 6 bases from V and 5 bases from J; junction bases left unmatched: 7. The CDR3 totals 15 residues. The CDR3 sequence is CAIRPSGGTKDTQYF. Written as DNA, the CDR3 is TGTGCCATCAGACCTAGCGGGGGGACCAAAGATACGCAGTATTTT.

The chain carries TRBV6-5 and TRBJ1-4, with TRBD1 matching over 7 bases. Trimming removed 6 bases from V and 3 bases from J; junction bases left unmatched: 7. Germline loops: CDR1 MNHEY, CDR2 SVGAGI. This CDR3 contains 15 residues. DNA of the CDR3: TGTGCCAGCAGGCCCAGGGGGGCTGCTAATGAAAAACTGTTTTTT. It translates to CASRPRGAANEKLFF.

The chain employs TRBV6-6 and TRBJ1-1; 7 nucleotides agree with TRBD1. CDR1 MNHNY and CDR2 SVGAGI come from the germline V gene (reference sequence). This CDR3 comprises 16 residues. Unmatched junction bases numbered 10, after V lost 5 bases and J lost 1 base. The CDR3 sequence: CASSHGTAGANTEAFF. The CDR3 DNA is TGTGCCAGCAGTCATGGGACAGCCGGGGCGAACACTGAAGCTTTCTTT.

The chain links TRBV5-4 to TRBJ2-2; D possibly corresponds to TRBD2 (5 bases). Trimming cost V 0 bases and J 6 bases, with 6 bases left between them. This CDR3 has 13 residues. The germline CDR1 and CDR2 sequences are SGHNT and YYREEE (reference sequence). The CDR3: CASSLDGAGELFF. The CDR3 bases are TGTGCCAGCAGCTTGGACGGGGCCGGGGAGCTGTTTTTT. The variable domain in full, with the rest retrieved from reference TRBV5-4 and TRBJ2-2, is ETGVTQSPTHLIKTRGQQVTLRCSSQSGHNTVSWYQQALGQGPQFIFQYYREEENGRGNFPPRFSGLQFPNYSSELNVNALELDDSALYLCASSLDGAGELFFGEGSRLTVL.

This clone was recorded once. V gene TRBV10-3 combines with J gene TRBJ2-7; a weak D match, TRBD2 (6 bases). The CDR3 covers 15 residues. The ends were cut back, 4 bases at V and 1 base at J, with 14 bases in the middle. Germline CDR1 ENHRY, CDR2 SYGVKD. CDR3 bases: TGTGCCATCAGTGGGGGGGTTCCGACTTCCTACGAGCAGTACTTC. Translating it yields CAISGGVPTSYEQYF.

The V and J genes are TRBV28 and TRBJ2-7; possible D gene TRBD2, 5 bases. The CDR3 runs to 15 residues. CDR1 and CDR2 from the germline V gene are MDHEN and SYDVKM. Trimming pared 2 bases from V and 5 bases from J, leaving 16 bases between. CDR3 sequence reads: CASSLIGPGNDEQYF. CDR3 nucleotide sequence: TGTGCCAGCAGTTTAATTGGGCCCGGGAACGACGAGCAGTACTTC. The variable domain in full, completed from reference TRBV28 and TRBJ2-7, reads DVKVTQSSRYLVKRTGEKVFLECVQDMDHENMFWYRQDPGLGLRLIYFSYDVKMKEKGDIPEGYSVSREKKERFSLILESASTNQTSMYLCASSLIGPGNDEQYFGPGTRLTVT.

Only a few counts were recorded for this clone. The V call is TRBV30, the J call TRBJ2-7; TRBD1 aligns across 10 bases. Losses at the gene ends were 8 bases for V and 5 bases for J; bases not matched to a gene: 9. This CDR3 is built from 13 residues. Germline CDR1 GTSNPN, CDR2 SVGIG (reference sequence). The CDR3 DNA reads TGTGCCCGAAGCGGGACAGGGGTCGACGAGCAGTACTTC. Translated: CARSGTGVDEQYF. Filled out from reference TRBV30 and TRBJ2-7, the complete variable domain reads SQTIHQWPATLVQPVGSPLSLECTVEGTSNPNLYWYRQAAGRGLQLLFYSVGIGQISSEVPQNLSASRPQDRQFILSSKKLLLSDSGFYLCARSGTGVDEQYFGPGTRLTVT.

The CDR3 here is CASSLSGTVYEQYF. DNA of the CDR3: TGTGCCAGCAGTTTATCCGGGACAGTCTACGAGCAGTACTTC. V gene TRBV28 combines with J gene TRBJ2-5, with 7 positions matching TRBD1. TRBJ2-7 explains the end of the DNA better; the J call may be wrong. The germline V gene encodes CDR1 MDHEN and CDR2 SYDVKM. The CDR3 has 14 amino acids.

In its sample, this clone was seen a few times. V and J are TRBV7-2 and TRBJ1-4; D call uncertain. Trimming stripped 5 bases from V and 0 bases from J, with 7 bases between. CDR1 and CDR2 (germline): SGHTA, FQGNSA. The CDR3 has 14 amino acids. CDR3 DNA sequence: TGTGCCAGCAGCCTTTCCGCAACTAATGAAAAACTGTTTTTT. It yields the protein CASSLSATNEKLFF.

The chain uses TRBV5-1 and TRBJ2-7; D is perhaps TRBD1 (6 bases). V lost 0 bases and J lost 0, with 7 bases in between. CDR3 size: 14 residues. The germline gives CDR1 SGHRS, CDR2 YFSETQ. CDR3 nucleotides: TGCGCCAGCAGCTTGGCAGGGGTCTCCTACGAGCAGTACTTC. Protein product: CASSLAGVSYEQYF.

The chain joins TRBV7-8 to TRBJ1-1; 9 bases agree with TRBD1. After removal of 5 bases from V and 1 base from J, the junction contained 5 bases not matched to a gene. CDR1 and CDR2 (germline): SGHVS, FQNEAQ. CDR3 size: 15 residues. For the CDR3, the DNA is TGTGCCAGCAGCGCCCCGGACAGGGGGAACACTGAAGCTTTCTTT. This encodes CASSAPDRGNTEAFF.

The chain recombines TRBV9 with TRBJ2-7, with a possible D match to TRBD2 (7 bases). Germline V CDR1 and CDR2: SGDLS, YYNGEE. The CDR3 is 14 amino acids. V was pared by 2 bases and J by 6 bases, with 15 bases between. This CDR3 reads CASSVGAGRGEQYF. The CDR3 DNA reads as TGTGCCAGCAGCGTGGGGGCTGGGAGGGGCGAGCAGTACTTC.

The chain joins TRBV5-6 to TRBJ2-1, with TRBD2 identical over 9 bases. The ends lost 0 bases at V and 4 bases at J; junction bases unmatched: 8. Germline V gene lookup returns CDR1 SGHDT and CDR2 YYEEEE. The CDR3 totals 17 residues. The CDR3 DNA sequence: TGTGCCAGCAGCTTGGCCGGCGGGGGGGCCTTTTACAATGAGCAGTTCTTC. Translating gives CASSLAGGGAFYNEQFF. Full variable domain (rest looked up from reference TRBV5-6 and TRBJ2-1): DAGVTQSPTHLIKTRGQQVTLRCSPKSGHDTVSWYQQALGQGPQFIFQYYEEEERQRGNFPDRFSGHQFPNYSSELNVNALLLGDSALYLCASSLAGGGAFYNEQFFGPGTRLTVL.

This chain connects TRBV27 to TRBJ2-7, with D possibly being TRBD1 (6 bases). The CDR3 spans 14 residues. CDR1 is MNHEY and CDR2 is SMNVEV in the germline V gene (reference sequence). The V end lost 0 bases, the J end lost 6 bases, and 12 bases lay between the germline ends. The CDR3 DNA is TGTGCCAGCAGTTTATCTCAGGGGCGGGTCGAGCAGTACTTC. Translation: CASSLSQGRVEQYF.

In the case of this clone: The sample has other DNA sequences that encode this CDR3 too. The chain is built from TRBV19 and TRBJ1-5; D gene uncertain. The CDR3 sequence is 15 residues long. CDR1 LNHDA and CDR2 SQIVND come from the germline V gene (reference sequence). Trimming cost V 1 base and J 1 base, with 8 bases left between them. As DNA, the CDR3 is TGTGCCAGTAGTATAGTTACAGTCAGCAATCAGCCCCAGCATTTT. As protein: CASSIVTVSNQPQHF.

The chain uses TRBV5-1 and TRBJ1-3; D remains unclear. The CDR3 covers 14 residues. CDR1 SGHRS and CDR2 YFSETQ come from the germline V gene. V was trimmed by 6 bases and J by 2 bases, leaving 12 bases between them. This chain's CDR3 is CASIPSTAGNTIYF. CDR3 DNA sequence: TGCGCCAGCATCCCCTCAACGGCTGGAAACACCATATATTTT.

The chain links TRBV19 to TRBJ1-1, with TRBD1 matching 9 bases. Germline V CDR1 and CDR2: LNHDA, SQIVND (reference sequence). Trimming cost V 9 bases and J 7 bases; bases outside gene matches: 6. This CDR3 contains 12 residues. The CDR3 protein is CASSQGAGEAFF. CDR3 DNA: TGTGCCAGCTCACAGGGGGCGGGTGAAGCTTTCTTT.

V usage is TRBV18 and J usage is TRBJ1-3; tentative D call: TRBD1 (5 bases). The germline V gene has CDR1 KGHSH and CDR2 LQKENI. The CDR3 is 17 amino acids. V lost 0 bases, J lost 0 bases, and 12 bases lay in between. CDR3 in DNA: TGTGCCAGCTCACCACCGGCGCAGGGAGGCTCTGGAAACACCATATATTTT. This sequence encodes CASSPPAQGGSGNTIYF.

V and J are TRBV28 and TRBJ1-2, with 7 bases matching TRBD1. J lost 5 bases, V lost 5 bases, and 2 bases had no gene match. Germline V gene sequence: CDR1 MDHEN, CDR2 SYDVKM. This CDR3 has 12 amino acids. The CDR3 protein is CASSVGQYGYTF. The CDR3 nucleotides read TGTGCCAGCAGTGTGGGACAGTATGGCTACACCTTC.

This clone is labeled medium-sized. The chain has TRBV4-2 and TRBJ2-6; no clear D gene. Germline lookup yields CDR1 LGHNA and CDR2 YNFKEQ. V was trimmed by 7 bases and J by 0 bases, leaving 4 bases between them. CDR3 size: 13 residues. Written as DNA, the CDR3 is TGTGCCAGCACCTTCTCTGGGGCCAACGTCCTGACTTTC. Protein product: CASTFSGANVLTF.

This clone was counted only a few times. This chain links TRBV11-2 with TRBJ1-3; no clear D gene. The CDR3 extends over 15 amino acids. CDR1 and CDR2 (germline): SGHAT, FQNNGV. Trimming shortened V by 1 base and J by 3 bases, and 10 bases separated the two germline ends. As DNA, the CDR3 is TGTGCCAGCAGCTTAGGTCGGAGCCTTGGAAACACCATATATTTT. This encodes CASSLGRSLGNTIYF.

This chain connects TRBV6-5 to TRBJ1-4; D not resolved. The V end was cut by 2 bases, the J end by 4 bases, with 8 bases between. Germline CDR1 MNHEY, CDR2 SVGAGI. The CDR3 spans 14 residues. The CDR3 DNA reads TGTGCCAGCAGTTACGAACCCTATAATGAAAAACTGTTTTTT. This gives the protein CASSYEPYNEKLFF.

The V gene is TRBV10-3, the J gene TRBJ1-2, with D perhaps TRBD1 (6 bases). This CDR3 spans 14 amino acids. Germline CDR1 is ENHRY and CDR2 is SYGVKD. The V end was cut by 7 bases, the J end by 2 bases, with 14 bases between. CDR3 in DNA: TGTGCCATCAAACCGACAGGAGAGAACTATGGCTACACCTTC. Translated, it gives CAIKPTGENYGYTF.

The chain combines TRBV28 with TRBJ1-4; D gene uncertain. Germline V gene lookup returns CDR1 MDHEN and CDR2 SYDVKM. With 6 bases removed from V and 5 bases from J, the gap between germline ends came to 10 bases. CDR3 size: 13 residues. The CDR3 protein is CASRTRGNEKLFF. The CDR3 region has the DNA TGTGCCAGCAGGACCCGAGGAAATGAAAAACTGTTTTTT.

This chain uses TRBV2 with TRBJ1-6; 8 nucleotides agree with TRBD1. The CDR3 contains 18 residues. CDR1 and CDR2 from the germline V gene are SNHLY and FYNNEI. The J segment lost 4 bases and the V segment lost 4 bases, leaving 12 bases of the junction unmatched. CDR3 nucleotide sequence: TGTGCCAGCAGTGTCGAGACAGGGGCTAGTAGGTATAATTCACCCCTCCACTTT. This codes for CASSVETGASRYNSPLHF.

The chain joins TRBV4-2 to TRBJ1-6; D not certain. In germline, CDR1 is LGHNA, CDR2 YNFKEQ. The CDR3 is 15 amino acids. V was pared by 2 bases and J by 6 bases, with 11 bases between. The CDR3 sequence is CASSQYEGPNSPLHF. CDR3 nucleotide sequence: TGTGCCAGCAGCCAATATGAGGGCCCTAATTCACCCCTCCACTTT.